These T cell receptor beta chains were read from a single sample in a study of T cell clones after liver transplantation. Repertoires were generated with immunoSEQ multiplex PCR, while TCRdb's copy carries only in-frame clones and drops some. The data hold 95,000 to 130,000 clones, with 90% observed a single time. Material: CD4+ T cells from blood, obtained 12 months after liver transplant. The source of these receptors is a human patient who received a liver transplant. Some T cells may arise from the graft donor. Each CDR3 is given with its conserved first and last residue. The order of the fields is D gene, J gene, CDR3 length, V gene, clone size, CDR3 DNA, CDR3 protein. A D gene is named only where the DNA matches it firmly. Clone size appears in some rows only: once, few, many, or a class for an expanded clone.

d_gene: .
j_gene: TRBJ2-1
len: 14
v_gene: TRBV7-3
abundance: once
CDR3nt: TGTGCCAGCAGCTTACGCCCGGGAGACAATGAGCAGTTCTTC
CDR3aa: CASSLRPGDNEQFF

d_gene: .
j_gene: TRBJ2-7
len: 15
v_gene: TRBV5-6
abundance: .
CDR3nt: TGTGCCAGCAGCTTTGGGGTCGCGAGCACCTACGAGCAGTACTTC
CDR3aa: CASSFGVASTYEQYF

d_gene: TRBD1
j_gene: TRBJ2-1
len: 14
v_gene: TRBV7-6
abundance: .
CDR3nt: TGTGCCAGCAGCCGAACAGGGGGATACAATGAGCAGTTCTTC
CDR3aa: CASSRTGGYNEQFF

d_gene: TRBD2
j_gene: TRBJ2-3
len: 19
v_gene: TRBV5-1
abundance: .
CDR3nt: TGCGCCAGCAGCGTGGACACCGGGACTAGCGGGAGGGCCGCAGATACGCAGTATTTT
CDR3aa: CASSVDTGTSGRAADTQYF

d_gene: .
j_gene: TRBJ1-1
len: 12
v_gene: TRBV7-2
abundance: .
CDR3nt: TGTGCCAGCAGTTTAGCAGGGATTGGGGCTTTCTTT
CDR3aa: CASSLAGIGAFF

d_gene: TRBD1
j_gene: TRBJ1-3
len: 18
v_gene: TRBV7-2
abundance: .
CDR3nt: TGTGCCAGCAGCTTATTTGGGACAGCCTGGAGCTCTGGAAACACCATATATTTT
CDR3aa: CASSLFGTAWSSGNTIYF

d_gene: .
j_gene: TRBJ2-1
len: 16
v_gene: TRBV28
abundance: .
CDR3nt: TGTGCCAGCAGTACGCCCGGCAGGCTGAGTTACAATGAGCAGTTCTTC
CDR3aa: CASSTPGRLSYNEQFF

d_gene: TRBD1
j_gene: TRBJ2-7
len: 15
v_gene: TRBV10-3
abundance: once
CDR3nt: TGTGCCATCAGTGAAGCTGGGACAGGGAATTACGAGCAGTACTTC
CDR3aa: CAISEAGTGNYEQYF

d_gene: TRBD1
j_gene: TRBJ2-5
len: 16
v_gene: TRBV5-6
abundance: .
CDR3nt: TGTGCCAGCAGCTTTGGGACACAGGGGGGCCAAGAGACCCAGTACTTC
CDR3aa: CASSFGTQGGQETQYF

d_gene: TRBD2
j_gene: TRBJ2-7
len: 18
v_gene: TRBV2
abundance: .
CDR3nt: TGTGCCAGCAGTGTTCCGGGACTAGCGGGAGAAAGGTCCTACGAGCAGTACTTC
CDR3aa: CASSVPGLAGERSYEQYF

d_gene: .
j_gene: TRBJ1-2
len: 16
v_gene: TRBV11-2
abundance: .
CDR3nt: TGTGCCAGCAGCTTAGTTGGGGCAGGGGCTAACTATGGCTACACCTTC
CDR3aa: CASSLVGAGANYGYTF

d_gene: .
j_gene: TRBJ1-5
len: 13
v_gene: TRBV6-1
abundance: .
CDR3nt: TGTGCCAGCAGTGTACAGTTTAATCAGCCCCAGCATTTT
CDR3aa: CASSVQFNQPQHF

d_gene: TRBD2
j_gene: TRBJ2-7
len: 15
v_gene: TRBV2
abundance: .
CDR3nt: TGTGCCAGCAGTACCGGGACTAGGAGCTCCTACGAGCAGTACTTC
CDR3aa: CASSTGTRSSYEQYF

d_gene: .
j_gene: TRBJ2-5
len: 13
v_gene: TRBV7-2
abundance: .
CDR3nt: TGTGCCAGCAGCTCCCGGCCCCAAGAGACCCAGTACTTC
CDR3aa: CASSSRPQETQYF

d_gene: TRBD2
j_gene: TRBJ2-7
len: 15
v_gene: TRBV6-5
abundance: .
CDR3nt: TGTGCCAGCAAGGAGGGAGGGGAAAGCTCCTACGAGCAGTACTTC
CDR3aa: CASKEGGESSYEQYF

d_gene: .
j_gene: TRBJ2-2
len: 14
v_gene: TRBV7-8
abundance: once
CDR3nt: TGTGCCAGCAGCTTAGCGCTGGCATCCGGGGAGCTGTTTTTT
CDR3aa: CASSLALASGELFF